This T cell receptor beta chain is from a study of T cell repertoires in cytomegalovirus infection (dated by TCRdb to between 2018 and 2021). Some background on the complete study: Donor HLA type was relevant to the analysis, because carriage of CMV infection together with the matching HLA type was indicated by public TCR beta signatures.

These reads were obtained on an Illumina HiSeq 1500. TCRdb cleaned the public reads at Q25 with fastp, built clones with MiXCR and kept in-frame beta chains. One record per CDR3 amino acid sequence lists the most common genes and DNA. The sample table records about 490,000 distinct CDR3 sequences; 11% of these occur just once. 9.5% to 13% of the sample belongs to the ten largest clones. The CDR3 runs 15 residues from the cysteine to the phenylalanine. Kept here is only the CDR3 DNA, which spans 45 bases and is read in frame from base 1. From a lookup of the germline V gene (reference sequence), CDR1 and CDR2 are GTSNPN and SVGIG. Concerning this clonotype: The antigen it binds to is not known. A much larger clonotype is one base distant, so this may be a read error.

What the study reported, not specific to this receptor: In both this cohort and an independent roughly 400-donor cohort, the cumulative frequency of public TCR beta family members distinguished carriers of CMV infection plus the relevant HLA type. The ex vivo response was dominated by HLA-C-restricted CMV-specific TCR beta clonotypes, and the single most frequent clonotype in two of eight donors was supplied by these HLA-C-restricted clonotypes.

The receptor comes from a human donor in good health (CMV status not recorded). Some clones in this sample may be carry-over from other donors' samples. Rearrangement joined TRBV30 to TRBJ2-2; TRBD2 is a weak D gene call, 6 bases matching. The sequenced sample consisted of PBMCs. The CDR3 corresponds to CVWRAFLTNTGELFF. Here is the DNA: TGTGTCTGGAGGGCCTTTCTGACAAACACCGGGGAGCTGTTTTTT.